The 15 T cell receptor beta chains given below trace back to one sample, sequenced in a study of blood T cell repertoires in COVID-19. Here immunoSEQ multiplex PCR was the method, and the copy in TCRdb shows in-frame clones only, minus some. The sample has about 280,000 clones; nearly 90% are singletons. Sequenced material: PBMCs or T cells enriched from blood (not recorded which). The receptors here all came from a woman aged 18-35 years with acute COVID-19.

The V gene is TRBV5-4, the J gene TRBJ2-7; no firm D call. The V end was cut by 0 bases, the J end by 5 bases, with 12 bases between. This CDR3 has 14 amino acids. The germline V gene encodes CDR1 SGHNT and CDR2 YYREEE (reference sequence). The CDR3 region has the DNA TGTGCCAGCAGCTTGGGAAACAGCCACCACGAGCAGTACTTC. Residues: CASSLGNSHHEQYF.

The chain recombines TRBV7-9 with TRBJ2-2; 7 bases match TRBD1. Germline-derived CDR1 and CDR2 are SEHNR and FQNEAQ (reference sequence). V gave up 3 bases and J gave up 7 bases; unmatched junction bases: 5. This CDR3 spans 14 amino acids. The CDR3 here is CASSLTGKGGELFF. CDR3 DNA: TGTGCCAGCAGCTTGACAGGGAAGGGCGGGGAGCTGTTTTTT.

The chain combines TRBV4-2 with TRBJ2-5; D gene ambiguous. Trimming took off 1 base at V and 5 bases at J, with 11 bases between the two ends. The CDR3 spans 14 residues. Germline CDR1 LGHNA, CDR2 YNFKEQ. CDR3 region: CASSQGRLGETQYF. DNA of the CDR3: TGTGCCAGCAGCCAAGGGCGCTTGGGCGAGACCCAGTACTTC.

The V call is TRBV11-2, the J call TRBJ2-3; D remains ambiguous. This CDR3 has 11 amino acids. Per germline, CDR1 SGHAT and CDR2 FQNNGV. Trimming pared 5 bases from V and 3 bases from J, leaving 3 bases between. CDR3 residues: CASSHTDTQYF. The CDR3 DNA sequence: TGTGCCAGCAGCCATACAGATACGCAGTATTTT.

This sequence joins TRBV6-5 and TRBJ2-5, with D possibly being TRBD2 (6 bases). The CDR3 extends over 13 amino acids. Trimming removed 1 base at V and 5 bases at J, with 8 bases between. The V gene's germline CDR1 is MNHEY and CDR2 SVGAGI. CDR3 nucleotides: TGTGCCAGCAGTTACTACGGGAGCGAGACCCAGTACTTC. It specifies CASSYYGSETQYF.

CDR3 nucleotides: TGCGCCAGCAGCCCCGGCTACGAGCAGTACTTC. It translates to CASSPGYEQYF. The chain carries TRBV5-1 and TRBJ2-7; D unclear. The germline V gene encodes CDR1 SGHRS and CDR2 YFSETQ. The CDR3 runs to 11 residues. V gave up 4 bases and J gave up 3 bases, with 5 bases separating them.

The rearrangement uses TRBV4-2 and TRBJ2-5, with D possibly matching TRBD1 (7 bases). The germline V gene has CDR1 LGHNA and CDR2 YNFKEQ. The CDR3 runs 16 residues. V shed 1 base and J shed 3 bases, with 15 bases lying between them. CDR3 bases: TGTGCCAGCAGCCAAGGGAGGGGGCTAGGGGAAGAGACCCAGTACTTC. It encodes CASSQGRGLGEETQYF.

This clone was picked up one time. The chain has TRBV18 and TRBJ2-1, with 10 positions matching TRBD2. Germline V gene data show CDR1 as KGHSH and CDR2 as LQKENI. The CDR3 runs to 16 residues. V lost 3 bases, J lost 4 bases, and 6 bases stayed unmatched. The CDR3: CASSPISSGGYNEQFF. CDR3 sequence (DNA): TGTGCCAGCTCACCTATTTCTAGCGGGGGATACAATGAGCAGTTCTTC.

V usage is TRBV5-5 and J usage is TRBJ2-1; weak D call: TRBD2 (6 bases). CDR3 length: 14 amino acids. The V and J ends lost 7 bases and 9 bases respectively, with 20 bases between them. Germline CDR1 and CDR2: SGHKS and YYEKEE (reference sequence). In nucleotides, the CDR3 is TGTGCCAGCTTGACGGTCGGGAGCCACACTGAGCAGTTCTTC. Encoded protein: CASLTVGSHTEQFF.

The chain employs TRBV27 and TRBJ2-5; 11 bases agree with TRBD1. The trim removed 5 bases at V and 1 base at J, leaving 12 bases unmatched. The germline gives CDR1 MNHEY, CDR2 SMNVEV (reference sequence). The CDR3 loop spans 18 amino acids. The CDR3 sequence is CASSATGTGGSLQETQYF. The CDR3 nucleotides are TGTGCCAGCAGTGCTACCGGGACAGGGGGGTCCCTCCAAGAGACCCAGTACTTC.

The genes are TRBV7-2 and TRBJ2-1; 13 nucleotides line up with TRBD2. Trimming removed 0 bases from V and 0 bases from J; junction bases left unmatched: 8. Germline V gene lookup returns CDR1 SGHTA and CDR2 FQGNSA. CDR3 length: 20 amino acids. The chain's CDR3 is CASSLARLAGGHSSYNEQFF. The CDR3 DNA reads TGTGCCAGCAGCTTAGCTCGACTAGCGGGAGGCCATAGCTCCTACAATGAGCAGTTCTTC.

The V gene is TRBV3-1 (or the pseudogene TRBV3-2), the J gene TRBJ2-1, with 11 bases fitting TRBD2. Trimming cost V 6 bases and J 7 bases; bases outside gene matches: 5. The CDR3 sequence is 14 residues long. Per the germline V gene, CDR1 is LGHDT and CDR2 is YNNKEL (reference sequence). The CDR3, as DNA: TGTGCCAGCAGTCCTAGCGGGAGGCGGAATGAGCAGTTCTTC. Encoded protein: CASSPSGRRNEQFF.

The chain employs TRBV4-1 and TRBJ2-1; 16 bases align to TRBD2. The length of the CDR3 is 20 residues. V lost 2 bases and J lost 1; bases outside the gene matches: 8. The germline V gene encodes CDR1 MGHRA and CDR2 YSYEKL. This CDR3 reads CASSQRGLAGGLMSYNEQFF. The CDR3 DNA reads as TGCGCCAGCAGCCAAAGGGGACTAGCGGGAGGGTTGATGTCCTACAATGAGCAGTTCTTC.

The chain couples TRBV21-1 to TRBJ2-7; the listed D gene, TRBD1, was not tested against the DNA. TRBV21-1 is designated a pseudogene. The CDR3 is 16 amino acids. CDR3 DNA: TGTGCCAGCGGGGAGAGTCGGGACAGTACCTCCTACGAGCAGTACTTC. Translation gives CASGESRDSTSYEQYF.

V is TRBV27 and J is TRBJ2-1, with 8 positions matching TRBD2. Losses at the gene ends were 5 bases for V and 5 bases for J; bases not matched to a gene: 5. Per the germline V gene, CDR1 is MNHEY and CDR2 is SMNVEV (reference sequence). This CDR3 comprises 14 residues. CDR3 loop: CASSLLLADNEQFF. The CDR3 nucleotides are TGTGCCAGCAGTCTCCTACTAGCGGACAATGAGCAGTTCTTC.